The 2 T cell receptor beta chains in this list originate from one sample, sequenced in a study of cytomegalovirus exposure and HLA in healthy donors. The data were produced by immunoSEQ multiplex PCR, yet TCRdb's version contains in-frame clones alone and is incomplete. The table has approximately 70,000 clones, roughly 92% seen once. The sequenced material came from PBMCs. These receptors were collected from a woman under 30 in good health and CMV-seronegative.

V and J are TRBV2 and TRBJ2-2; TRBD1 matches 7 bases. The CDR3 sequence is 13 residues long. The germline V gene encodes CDR1 SNHLY and CDR2 FYNNEI. V was pared by 7 bases and J by 5 bases, with 4 bases of the junction left unmatched. DNA of the CDR3: TGTGCCAGCACCGGGACAGTGACCGGGGAGCTGTTTTTT. Its protein product is CASTGTVTGELFF.

This clone was found once. The rearrangement uses TRBV19 and TRBJ2-2; the match to TRBD2 covers 9 bases. Per the germline V gene, CDR1 is LNHDA and CDR2 is SQIVND (reference sequence). This CDR3 has 15 residues. The J segment lost 7 bases and the V segment lost 8 bases, leaving 11 bases of the junction unmatched. Here the CDR3 DNA reads TGTGCCAGTCGGCTGGCGGGGGGGCCTGGCGGGGAGCTGTTTTTT. Protein product: CASRLAGGPGGELFF.